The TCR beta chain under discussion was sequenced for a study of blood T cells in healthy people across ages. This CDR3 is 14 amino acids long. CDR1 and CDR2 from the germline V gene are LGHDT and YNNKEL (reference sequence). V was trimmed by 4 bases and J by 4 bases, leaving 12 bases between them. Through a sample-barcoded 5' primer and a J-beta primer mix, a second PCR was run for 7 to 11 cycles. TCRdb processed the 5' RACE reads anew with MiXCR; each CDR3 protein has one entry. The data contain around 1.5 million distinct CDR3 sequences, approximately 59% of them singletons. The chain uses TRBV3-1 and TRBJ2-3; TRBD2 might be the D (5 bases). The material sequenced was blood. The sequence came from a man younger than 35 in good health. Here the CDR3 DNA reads TGTGCCAGCAGCCCGTGGGAGTCTCCAGATACGCAGTATTTT. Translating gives CASSPWESPDTQYF.